A selection of T cell receptor beta chains follows, all from one sample in a study of CD8 T cells in Susac syndrome. In TCRdb, the immunoSEQ multiplex PCR reads were re-called with MiXCR into one record per CDR3 protein. The data show about 150,000 distinct CDR3 sequences, about 90% seen once. Material for sequencing was CD4+ T cells from PBMCs. These receptors all come from a human donor in good health. The CDR3 runs from the conserved cysteine through the conserved F or W. The D gene is left open where the match is weak. Not all rows give a size; the values are once, few, many and, for expanded clones, a class.

abundance	v_gene	d_gene	j_gene	CDR3aa	CDR3nt
.	TRBV10-3	TRBD2	TRBJ2-5	CAISERGVETQYF	TGTGCCATCAGTGAGCGGGGGGTAGAGACCCAGTACTTC
.	TRBV4-3	TRBD1	TRBJ2-1	CASSPSNRGFSNEQFF	TGCGCCAGCAGCCCAAGTAACAGGGGTTTCTCCAATGAGCAGTTCTTC
.	TRBV7-8	TRBD2	TRBJ2-1	CASSSRIQREGSNEQFF	TGTGCCAGCAGCTCCCGAATTCAGCGGGAGGGCAGCAATGAGCAGTTCTTC
.	TRBV6-2/TRBV6-3	TRBD2	TRBJ2-1	CASTLAGNSKGFF	TGTGCCAGCACTCTAGCGGGGAACTCTAAGGGGTTCTTC
.	TRBV7-9	.	TRBJ1-2	CASSQRGADDGYTF	TGTGCCAGCAGCCAGCGGGGAGCTGATGATGGCTACACCTTC
.	TRBV5-1	.	TRBJ2-3	CASSLGTVGEVTDTQYF	TGCGCCAGCAGCTTGGGGACAGTTGGCGAGGTAACAGATACGCAGTATTTT
.	TRBV4-1	.	TRBJ2-5	CASSQGVGGAGQETQYF	TGCGCCAGCAGCCAAGGGGTGGGGGGGGCCGGCCAAGAGACCCAGTACTTC
.	TRBV6-5	TRBD1	TRBJ2-2	CASSYALDRGRVGELFF	TGTGCCAGCAGTTACGCCCTGGACAGGGGGCGGGTCGGGGAGCTGTTTTTT
.	TRBV2	TRBD2	TRBJ2-2	CASSEGLAGTGELFF	TGTGCCAGCAGTGAAGGCCTAGCGGGAACCGGGGAGCTGTTTTTT
.	TRBV27	.	TRBJ1-5	CASSQEWQPQHF	TGTGCCAGCAGCCAAGAATGGCAGCCCCAGCATTTT
.	TRBV5-4	.	TRBJ1-1	CASSSEGRAFF	TGTGCCAGCAGCTCGGAAGGGCGGGCTTTCTTT
.	TRBV5-1	.	TRBJ2-7	CASSLGQGVRGEQYF	TGCGCCAGCAGCTTGGGGCAGGGCGTCCGGGGCGAGCAGTACTTC
.	TRBV6-6	.	TRBJ1-2	CASSYPGVGYTF	TGTGCCAGCAGTTACCCAGGGGTTGGCTACACCTTC
.	TRBV3-1	.	TRBJ2-7	CASSQMGGSYEQYF	TGTGCCAGCAGCCAAATGGGCGGCTCCTACGAGCAGTACTTC
.	TRBV2	.	TRBJ2-5	CASTRDGQETQYF	TGTGCCAGCACCCGTGACGGCCAAGAGACCCAGTACTTC
.	TRBV9	TRBD1	TRBJ1-1	CASSPQTGVSTEAFF	TGTGCCAGCAGCCCTCAGACAGGGGTCTCCACTGAAGCTTTCTTT
.	TRBV10-3	.	TRBJ1-4	CAISESLGGRMGKLFF	TGTGCCATCAGTGAGTCTCTTGGAGGGCGGATGGGAAAACTGTTTTTT
few	TRBV5-1	TRBD2	TRBJ2-7	CASSLEGRKKREVSYEQYF	TGCGCCAGCAGCTTGGAAGGTCGGAAGAAGCGGGAGGTCTCCTACGAGCAGTACTTC
.	TRBV27	TRBD2	TRBJ2-1	CASSSRTSGNNEQFF	TGTGCCAGCAGTTCCAGGACTAGCGGTAACAATGAGCAGTTCTTC
.	TRBV29-1	.	TRBJ2-7	CSVEDHAAYEQYF	TGCAGCGTTGAAGATCACGCCGCCTACGAGCAGTACTTC
.	TRBV9	.	TRBJ2-1	CASSAYTGYRQFF	TGTGCCAGCAGCGCATATACAGGGTATAGGCAGTTCTTC
.	TRBV20-1	TRBD1	TRBJ1-1	CSASNPRQGRAEAFF	TGCAGTGCTAGCAACCCTCGACAGGGACGCGCTGAAGCTTTCTTT
once	TRBV18	TRBD1	TRBJ1-3	CASSLNPTGGGSGNTIYF	TGTGCCAGCTCATTGAATCCGACAGGGGGAGGCTCTGGAAACACCATATATTTT
once	TRBV28	.	TRBJ2-2	CASSYGRGELFF	TGTGCCAGCAGTTATGGCCGCGGGGAGCTGTTTTTT
.	TRBV2	TRBD2	TRBJ2-5	CASKLAGDETQYF	TGTGCCAGCAAGCTAGCGGGAGACGAGACCCAGTACTTC
.	TRBV20-1	TRBD2	TRBJ2-3	CSASPPTSESTDTQYF	TGCAGTGCTAGCCCACCGACTAGCGAAAGCACAGATACGCAGTATTTT
.	TRBV19	.	TRBJ2-7	CASRIGTSYEQYF	TGTGCCAGTAGGATCGGGACCTCCTACGAGCAGTACTTC
.	TRBV20-1	.	TRBJ2-3	CSARDLEGPLDTQYF	TGCAGTGCTAGAGACCTGGAGGGCCCTTTAGATACGCAGTATTTT
.	TRBV2	.	TRBJ1-2	CASSVDSSGYTF	TGTGCCAGCAGTGTTGACAGTTCTGGCTACACCTTC
.	TRBV6-6	.	TRBJ2-7	CASSPNPDTSYEQYF	TGTGCCAGCAGTCCTAACCCGGACACCTCCTACGAGCAGTACTTC
.	TRBV20-1	TRBD1	TRBJ1-2	CSASGQGYGYTF	TGCAGTGCTAGTGGACAGGGTTATGGCTACACCTTC
.	TRBV20-1	.	TRBJ1-6	CSARDRQAQWSNSPLHF	TGCAGTGCTAGAGATCGACAGGCTCAGTGGTCTAATTCACCCCTCCACTTT
.	TRBV6-5	.	TRBJ1-1	CASTVTPYVKAFF	TGTGCTTCTACAGTGACCCCCTACGTGAAAGCTTTCTTT
.	TRBV5-1	.	TRBJ2-5	CASRPDQETQYF	TGCGCCAGCAGGCCAGACCAAGAGACCCAGTACTTC
.	TRBV20-1	.	TRBJ1-1	CSARGVVRVGTEAFF	TGCAGTGCTAGAGGTGTAGTCAGGGTGGGAACTGAAGCTTTCTTT
.	TRBV10-3	.	TRBJ1-2	CAISGDYQPFYGYTF	TGTGCCATCAGTGGCGACTACCAACCTTTCTATGGCTACACCTTC
once	TRBV7-2	TRBD2	TRBJ2-7	CASSLGLAGEQYF	TGTGCCAGCAGCCTCGGACTAGCGGGTGAGCAGTACTTC
.	TRBV30	TRBD1	TRBJ2-7	CASSGTGDYEQYF	TGTGCCAGCTCCGGGACAGGGGACTACGAGCAGTACTTC
.	TRBV11-2	.	TRBJ1-2	CASSSGPGDGYTF	TGTGCCAGCAGCTCCGGGCCGGGGGATGGCTACACCTTC
.	TRBV30	TRBD1	TRBJ2-2	CAWSVGFRQGGTGELFF	TGTGCCTGGAGCGTCGGGTTTCGACAGGGGGGAACCGGGGAGCTGTTTTTT
.	TRBV18	.	TRBJ2-7	CASSPRDPGGLEQYF	TGTGCCAGCTCACCGCGGGACCCAGGGGGTTTGGAGCAGTACTTC
.	TRBV7-9	.	TRBJ2-5	CASSFLSYQETQYF	TGTGCCAGCAGCTTTCTGTCGTACCAAGAGACCCAGTACTTC
.	TRBV29-1	TRBD1	TRBJ2-2	CSASGGLNTGELFF	TGCAGCGCTTCAGGGGGCCTGAACACCGGGGAGCTGTTTTTT
.	TRBV29-1	TRBD1	TRBJ2-1	CSGSGTGGYNEQFF	TGCAGCGGATCCGGGACAGGGGGCTACAATGAGCAGTTCTTC
.	TRBV18	.	TRBJ2-5	CASSPTEGETQYF	TGTGCCAGCTCACCTACGGAGGGGGAGACCCAGTACTTC